This entry features one T cell receptor beta chain sequence. Its target antigen remains unknown. No base-level quality is on record; no much larger clone is a single base apart. CDR1 and CDR2 are drawn from the germline V gene: SGHTA, FQGNSA. V is pared back by 5 bases and J by 4 bases, with 23 bases lying between the germline termini. Inclusive of the bounding cysteine and phenylalanine, the CDR3 is 17 residues long. CDR3 DNA is the only sequence kept; it has 51 bases, read in frame from the first base. Peripheral blood CD8+ and CD4+ T cells from healthy donors, Susac syndrome patients and multiple sclerosis patients were profiled by high-throughput TCR beta sequencing. Recently defined diagnostic criteria for definite or probable disease were met by the Susac syndrome patients. CD8+ TEMRA cells were enriched by FACS, while bulk CD8+ and CD4+ T cells were purified by magnetic negative isolation. Blood was drawn into EDTA tubes, processed within 24 hours, and PBMCs were isolated by density gradient centrifugation. PBMCs intended for TCR sequencing were cryopreserved in liquid nitrogen and thawed later in a water bath at 37 degrees C. The sorted or isolated CD4+, CD8+ and CD8+ TEMRA cells had a purity of 90% or higher.

This sample was taken from a study of CD8 T cells in Susac syndrome (dated by TCRdb to about 2019). A note on the overall study: Among the sequenced Susac syndrome patients, about six had clinically active disease and under 10 were in clinical remission. At blood withdrawal, Susac syndrome patients were either therapy-naive, taking corticosteroids (in some cases with IVIg as well), or taking IVIg alone. Repertoire sequencing was used to test whether CD8+ T cell activation and differentiation in Susac syndrome was antigen driven. General conclusions and limits of the study: The number of individuals in the TCR sequencing and HLA analysis was acknowledged as relatively small. In the CD4+ T cell repertoire of Susac syndrome patients, clonal expansion was not detected.

RNA was extracted using the RNeasy kit, and roughly 0.5 to 1 microgram was reverse transcribed with random hexamers. The immunoSEQ multiplex PCR assay, covering 54 Vbeta and 13 Jbeta segments, was used to amplify TCR beta CDR3 regions. To correct PCR amplification bias, a synthetic template baseline was used for both primer optimization and computational correction. The original methods were these. Reads were annotated to V, D and J genes according to IMGT and were analyzed with immunoSEQ Analyzer, with only productive sequences retained. Clonality was computed as one minus Shannon entropy normalized by log2 of the number of productive unique sequences. Public and private clones were assessed among the 100 most prevalent clones of each patient and control. Clones were defined as Susac-specific when absent from the healthy and MS cohorts, from about 1,100 published viral clones and from other ImmuneACCESS disease sequences. TCRdb applied fastp at Q25 and MiXCR to the public reads, then kept only in-frame beta chains. Entries are consolidated by CDR3 protein sequence, retaining the most common genes and DNA. TCRdb's processing, not the authors' own work, is the source of the V and J calls. Counted in this sample were under 200,000 distinct CDR3 sequences; around 94% of them appeared once. The ten largest clones take up 0.1% to 0.13% of the sample.

This TCR came from a human donor with Susac syndrome. The chain employs TRBV7-2 and TRBJ1-1; TRBD1 could be the D gene, as 6 bases match. The specimen sequenced was CD4+ T cells from PBMCs. CDR3 loop: CASSPSAQGGGATEAFF. The DNA sequence is given as TGTGCCAGCAGCCCCTCAGCTCAGGGTGGGGGGGCCACTGAAGCTTTCTTT.